What follows are 2 T cell receptor beta chains derived from one specimen sequenced in a study of T-cell reconstitution after alpha-beta-depleted transplantation in children. Preparation of the TCRbeta library was carried out with unique molecular identifiers. MiXCR was run by TCRdb on the PCR reads, yielding one entry per CDR3 protein. The table records about 110,000 distinct CDR3 sequences, 10% to 13% of them present only once. Sequencing was performed on PBMCs, taken before TCRalphabeta/CD19-depleted stem cell transplant. The source is a boy aged 2-15 years with acute lymphoblastic leukemia, due to receive a stem cell transplant.

The chain links TRBV7-3 to TRBJ1-1; possible D gene TRBD1, 6 bases. The CDR3 sequence is 13 residues long. V dropped 2 bases and J dropped 10 bases, with 14 bases sitting between them. From germline, CDR1 is SGHTA and CDR2 FQGTGA. Here the CDR3 reads CASSLRGHQRAFF. The CDR3 DNA reads TGTGCCAGCAGCTTACGGGGACACCAAAGAGCTTTCTTT. The full variable domain, its missing parts supplied by reference TRBV7-3 and TRBJ1-1, is GAGVSQTPSNKVTEKGKYVELRCDPISGHTALYWYRQSLGQGPEFLIYFQGTGAADDSGLPNDRFFAVRPEGSVSTLKIQRTERGDSAVYLCASSLRGHQRAFFGQGTRLTVV.

This clonotype has a handful of counts. V and J are TRBV11-3 and TRBJ2-7, with TRBD1 as a possible D gene (9 bases). V shed 7 bases and J shed 3 bases, with 34 bases lying between them. CDR1 is SGHNT and CDR2 is YENEEA in the germline V gene. The CDR3 spans 20 residues. DNA of the CDR3: TGTGCCAGCACCGAACGGGACAGGGTTGGCTTGAGCGGGAGTATCTACGAGCAGTACTTC. It encodes CASTERDRVGLSGSIYEQYF.